This T cell receptor (beta chain) is from a study of CD8 T cells in Susac syndrome. TEMRA cells were FACS-enriched, with CD8+ and CD4+ T cells isolated negatively. CDR1 and CDR2 (germline): LGHDT, YNNKEL (reference sequence). The CDR3 is 17 residues long. V lost 1 base to trimming and J lost 2 bases, with 18 bases between them. In regard to this clonotype: Its matching antigen is unknown.

General study points: Maximal CD8+ clonal expansion in Susac was observed within TEMRA cells and among active patients.

RNA totalling about 0.5 to 1 ug underwent reverse transcription with random hexamers. The TCR beta CDR3 was amplified by immunoSEQ multiplex PCR across 54 Vbeta, 13 Jbeta. Via MiXCR, TCRdb re-called the immunoSEQ multiplex PCR reads, giving one row per CDR3 protein. The sample consists of about 76,000 distinct CDR3 sequences, roughly 92% of them appearing once. The chain carries TRBV3-1 and TRBJ2-7; D possibly corresponds to TRBD2 (6 bases). Sequenced: CD8+ T cells from PBMCs. The sequence derives from a human donor with Susac syndrome. CDR3 residues: CASSQAPPAGTPYEQYF. The CDR3, as DNA: TGTGCCAGCAGCCAAGCCCCTCCAGCGGGTACCCCCTACGAGCAGTACTTC.